This T cell receptor (beta chain) was retrieved from a study of cytomegalovirus exposure and HLA in healthy donors (TCRdb year 2017). Turning to the overall study: In an earlier analysis of approximately 640 of the donors, 276 Gb of sequence data and 120 million or so unique TCR beta sequences from 150 million to 200 million T cells were reported. An early release covering approximately 600 HLA-typed donors comprised approximately 300 gigabases of sequencing data and 85 million or so unique TCR sequences. Of the approximately 400 genotyped donors, about 80% fell in the genetic ancestry cluster associated with self-reported Caucasian donors. The study was designed to test whether signatures of past pathogen exposure could be identified by cataloging public T cell receptors. The T cell repertoires of several hundred subjects were profiled by immunosequencing and related to cytomegalovirus serostatus. Along with the roughly 670-subject first cohort, a separate validation cohort of roughly 110 different subjects was used. High-throughput TCR immunosequencing, statistical association of individual TCRs with disease status, and machine learning were combined to predict cytomegalovirus infection status. A later analysis re-analyzed previously published TCR beta repertoires from 660 or so donors and added high-resolution HLA genotyping to study TCR occurrence patterns. In the later analysis, no new phenotypic data were used to find candidate immune exposures; instead, reliance was placed on TCR beta sequences and their occurrence across donors. In an earlier analysis of more than 550 of the donors, high-throughput TCR beta sequencing was used to judge whether each TCR beta V gene segment behaved as functional or pseudogenic. Donor age, sex, ethnicity and CMV serostatus were compiled alongside the repertoire data. Genome-wide SNP genotypes for about three fifths of the roughly 670 donors were used in a later genetic analysis, which treated that subset as a discovery cohort. Every repertoire in the discovery cohort had been generated on one and the same sequencing platform. Both class I and class II loci were covered by HLA typing, at four-digit resolution. Typing coverage varied by locus: 629-630 donors for A, B, C, DRB1 and DQB1; more than 500 for DQA1; over 600 for DPA1; roughly 450 for DPB1. Several DR-DQ haplotypes were handled as single units for association and clustering because linkage in the cohort was strong. Among roughly 370 genotyped donors of the cohort, an average of roughly 240,000 unique TCR beta nucleotide sequences were sequenced per donor, 15% to 20% of them non-productive. General study outcomes and caveats: Because HLA typing was unavailable for some donors at each locus, only the typed subset was used in association tests. According to a later genetic analysis, donors in an Asian-associated ancestry cluster had fewer N-insertions in productive TCRs than the approximately 690-donor mean. A cluster of highly shared sequence variants was judged likely to represent a technical artifact of the sequencing pipeline. In a later analysis, TCR association rates were found to vary across HLA loci, with the most associated TCRs seen for DRB1 alleles and the fewest for HLA-C alleles. The study gave a list of 150 to 200 TCR beta chains associated with cytomegalovirus. The authors suggested that the approach could potentially be extended to other disease states and immunological phenotypes. Most CMV-associated TCR beta chains appeared to be HLA-restricted in a later analysis, and the HLA associations seemed to be driven largely by CMV exposure. In a later genetic analysis, a missense DCLRE1C variant was associated with V-gene and J-gene trimming of TCR beta chains, and the association was replicated in an independent cohort. While some public TCRs were present in many individuals, most TCR sequences turned up only very rarely across donors. A later analysis associated about 17,000 TCR beta sequences with specific HLA alleles at a false discovery rate of 0.05. Several of the top co-occurrence clusters appeared to be linked to parvovirus B19, influenza, CMV and Epstein-Barr virus, according to a later analysis. Linkage disequilibrium might explain the correlated functional status among segregating V segments, but an unknown experimental factor could not be excluded. In an earlier analysis of about 600 of the donors, most TCR beta V segments appeared in productive rearrangements about 87% or about 30% of the time, broadly matching IMGT annotations. Only TCR beta chains were sequenced in this cohort, and the absence of alpha or paired-chain data limited detectable features. The classifier was reported to diagnose cytomegalovirus status with high specificity and sensitivity in both the original cohort and the validation cohort. A later analysis found that HLA-associated TCR beta chains were more clonally expanded and had lower generation probabilities than equally common non-associated chains. The only immune exposure information available for the cohort was CMV serostatus. The 87-base-pair reads could not distinguish some IMGT-functional V segments, including TRBV6-2 and TRBV6-3, so those segments were excluded. When HLA alleles, especially DR and DQ, strongly co-occurred, TCR associations were difficult to assign to individual alleles. Because counts were too low, under 20 rarely observed V segments, including chromosome 9 orphons, were left out of the earlier analysis of over 550 of the donors. Roughly uniform sequencing depth across donors was assumed in presence/absence analyses, although this assumption may not hold. A further reported finding was that TCR beta sequences accurately predicted the HLA-A and HLA-B alleles for most subjects in the first cohort. A few of the identified cytomegalovirus-associated TCR beta chains were confirmed in vitro to be specific for cytomegalovirus antigens.

Comments on this clone: The antigen it binds to is not known.

The library was produced with the immunoSEQ multiplex PCR assay. The multiplex PCR relied on a mix of 60 forward primers for TCR Vbeta segments and 13 reverse primers for TCR Jbeta segments. The CDR3 region of rearranged TCR beta genes was amplified from genomic DNA by a multiplex PCR assay. The amplified TCR beta libraries were sequenced on the Illumina HiSeq System as 87-base-pair reads. The study's processing was this. In a later analysis, tens of millions of unique TCR beta chains were counted across the approximately 620 repertoires, and roughly 9.9 million of these chains were shared by at least two donors. To remove PCR and sequencing errors, raw reads were error-corrected and collapsed into unique sequences using a nearest-neighbor algorithm that merged closely related sequences. Alignment of CDR3 sequences to IMGT reference sequences was used to assign V, D and J gene segments. For a sequence to be retained, a match of at least six nucleotides was required to both a V gene segment and a J gene segment. A rearrangement was called productive if the CDR3 had no stop codons and remained in frame with V and J, and every other rearrangement was called non-productive. Following IMGT convention, CDR3 was defined as the stretch from the second conserved V-encoded cysteine up to the conserved J-encoded phenylalanine. The earlier analysis of 500 to 650 of the donors excluded any sequence lacking an unambiguous match to a single V gene segment. In an earlier analysis of 500 to 750 of the donors, V segments were called functional above 56.7% productive rearrangements and were called segregating when the between-donor standard deviation exceeded 5%. A statistical classification framework was developed to diagnose cytomegalovirus status using the catalog of TCR beta chain sequences. In a later analysis, TCR nucleotide sequences were compared against IMGT/GENE-DB human TR gene sequences so that V and J genes could be assigned. A later analysis assigned CDR3 sequences and most-parsimonious VDJ recombination scenarios with the TCRdist pipeline. In a later analysis, every TCR beta chain was defined by the combination of its CDR3 amino acid sequence and its V-gene family, and reads without a unique V-gene family were dropped. In a later analysis, a few hundred highly shared, low-generation-probability nucleotide sequences were removed to address suspected cross-contamination and a sequencing artifact. For each public chain, a later analysis derived a clonal expansion index from normalized ranks of inferred template counts within each repertoire. In a later analysis, generation probabilities were computed using a VDJ recombination model fitted to out-of-frame rearrangements, and the results were checked against IGoR. A later analysis scored TCR-TCR, TCR-HLA and TCR-CMV co-occurrence with hypergeometric tests, applying a repertoire-size bias correction to TCR pairs. In a later analysis, false discovery rates were estimated by permuting HLA or CMV assignments 20 times. A later analysis grouped co-occurring TCRs with DBSCAN, adding TCRdist sequence similarity when clustering within HLA-allele-positive subsets. Repertoires with fewer than 30,000 or more than 120,000 public chains were left out of co-occurrence clustering, as were four to six repertoires with anomalous nucleotide sharing. Here the immuneACCESS table is served through TCRdb, limited to in-frame sequences with V and J called. Missing clones are a known gap in these copies; in checked studies unresolved V genes cover under half, and the rest lacks a known reason. For V, J and clone size, that table is used; D and trimming come from the DNA. The table of this sample itemizes about 160,000 clones. The ten largest clones take up approximately 2% of the sample.

The cohort was made up of hundreds of healthy bone marrow donors. Cohort members were all nominally healthy when sampled, although unrecorded immune exposures were likely present. The donor tested CMV seronegative, placing the donor among the 350 to 400 seronegative members of the cohort. Every donor gave a peripheral blood sample, and the peripheral blood mononuclear cells from that sample were used for TCR beta sequencing. The Qiagen DNeasy Blood Extraction Kit was used to extract genomic DNA from the blood cell samples. Its CDR3 holds 14 amino acids, cysteine through phenylalanine. The kept DNA is CDR3 alone, 42 bases in frame from the first base. CDR1 and CDR2 were assigned from the germline V gene (reference sequence) as SEHNR and FQNEAQ. V sheds 1 base and J sheds 4 bases, leaving 7 bases between their ends.

The sequencing sample was made of PBMCs. The TCR was taken from a man aged 25-45 years in good health and CMV-seronegative. The rearranged segments are TRBV7-9 and TRBJ1-4; the D gene is unclear. The DNA sequence follows: TGTGCCAGCAGCTTAGGGCAGAATAATGAAAAACTGTTTTTT. Its protein is CASSLGQNNEKLFF.